The source of this TCR beta chain is a study of shared clonotypes between healthy human individuals (dated by TCRdb to 2020 to 2021). About the study as a whole: The cohort comprised two women and a few men aged 18 to 49 years. To increase sequencing depth and limit assay-specific biases, different laboratories used diverse techniques to prepare libraries and sequence TCR repertoires. To estimate repertoire size and how much clonotype sharing occurs between individuals, the study deeply sequenced the blood TCR repertoires of a handful of healthy adults. For each donor, CD4 naive and CD4 memory were each given three plates, CD8 naive was given two plates, and CD8 memory was given one plate. Leukapheresis yielded between about 0.94 and 10 billion PBMCs per donor.

Measured from the cysteine to the phenylalanine, the CDR3 is 16 residues long. Kept here is only the CDR3 DNA, which spans 48 bases and is read in frame from base 1. At the junction V is shortened by 3 bases and J by 5 bases; bases outside the gene matches: 13. Per the germline V gene (reference sequence), SGHNT is the CDR1 and YYREEE is the CDR2. Remarks on this clone: Its antigen is unknown. No base qualities exist here, and no much larger clone lies one base off it.

CD8 naive samples were obtained by positive selection for CCR7 among CD45RO-negative cells, yielding a CD45RA+CCR7+ population from which TemRA cells were excluded. The donors were healthy, HIV-negative adults with no recently reported acute infections or vaccinations. All donors were Caucasian adults living in Nashville, Tennessee, USA. Blood was obtained by leukapheresis, after which PBMCs were separated by Ficoll-Histopaque density gradient centrifugation and cryopreserved in liquid nitrogen vapor phase. Analytical flow cytometry was used to check the purity and quantity of every magnetically sorted T cell population. Each sorted fraction had its genomic DNA isolated and then quantified by UV absorbance on a Nanodrop 2000c. Beyond this particular receptor, the publication reports: Sampling was limited to blood, and TCR repertoires in tissue likely differ from TCR repertoires in blood. Based on pairwise subsampling, the degree of clonotype sharing among donors was expected to be affected by sequencing depth. Estimated clonotype richness was generally larger for naive than for memory subsets. The genetic and exposure-history diversity represented was limited by the small number of donors. When a handful of donors were compared, the shared fraction of clonotypes was about 5.5% for naive CD4, 3.5% to 4% for naive CD8, 2% to 2.5% for memory CD4, and less than 0.5% for memory CD8. Compared with non-shared clonotypes, clonotypes shared by all four sorted-subset donors had higher generation probabilities. Rarefaction of sorted-subset datasets indicated incomplete sequencing despite the large sequencing depth.

Using the deep immunoSEQ assay, TCR CDR3 regions were amplified from genomic DNA by multiplex PCR. For each cell subset, the extracted genomic DNA was distributed evenly across all wells of several immunoSEQ 96-well plates, and each plate served as one replicate. For sorted subsets, around 200 ng genomic DNA, equal to tens of thousands of T cell genomes, was loaded into each replicate PCR. Purified libraries were measured with a Qubit 3.0 fluorometer, size-checked on a Bioanalyzer 2100, and measured again with the KAPA Library Quantification kit. Every immunoSEQ 96-well plate was sequenced on a separate single-read 150-cycle Illumina NextSeq 550 flow cell. Processing in the source paper ran as follows. The immunoSEQ output contained only junctional sequences without quality scores, so filtering could not match that applied to full-length reads. To assign V/J genes and CDR3, sequences were annotated using PyIR, a Python wrapper for IgBLAST v1.9, with IMGT germline references. Reads with weak V/J assignments (E-value above 1e-6), missing CDR3, stop codons, out-of-frame junctions, or ambiguous translated residues were removed. V3J clonotypes were defined as sequences sharing the same inferred V gene, J gene, and CDR3 amino acid sequence. Percentage overlap between repertoires was calculated by dividing the number of shared unique clonotypes by the size of the smaller repertoire. RTK rarefaction, the Chao1 estimator, and Recon v2.1 estimates of unobserved clonotypes were used to assess repertoire richness. Generation probabilities were computed with OLGA for all TCRbeta clonotypes obtained by the gDNA method from several donors. TCRdb retrieved this table from immuneACCESS and kept in-frame rearrangements only. Not all clones are present; in checked studies, unresolved V genes account for under half, and no reason is known for the remainder. V, J and clone size were drawn from that table, and D and trimming were deduced from the DNA. Here the sample has about 2.1 million clones; around 95% occur a single time. Jointly, the top ten make up 1.5% to 2% of the sample.

Recombination joined TRBV5-4 with TRBJ1-2, with 7 bases in between that match TRBD1. The receptor was isolated from a young man in good health. Some clones in this sample may be carry-over from other donors' samples. Material: naive CD8+ T cells from PBMCs. The cell subset or site label of this sample denotes: CD45RA+CCR7+. The bases are TGTGCCAGCAGCTCAGGCGTGTGGGACAGTTCTTATGGCTACACCTTC. This yields the protein CASSSGVWDSSYGYTF. Here the CDR3 is joined to the reference TRBV5-4 and TRBJ1-2 genes, and the full variable domain is: ETGVTQSPTHLIKTRGQQVTLRCSSQSGHNTVSWYQQALGQGPQFIFQYYREEENGRGNFPPRFSGLQFPNYSSELNVNALELDDSALYLCASSSGVWDSSYGYTFGSGTRLTVV.